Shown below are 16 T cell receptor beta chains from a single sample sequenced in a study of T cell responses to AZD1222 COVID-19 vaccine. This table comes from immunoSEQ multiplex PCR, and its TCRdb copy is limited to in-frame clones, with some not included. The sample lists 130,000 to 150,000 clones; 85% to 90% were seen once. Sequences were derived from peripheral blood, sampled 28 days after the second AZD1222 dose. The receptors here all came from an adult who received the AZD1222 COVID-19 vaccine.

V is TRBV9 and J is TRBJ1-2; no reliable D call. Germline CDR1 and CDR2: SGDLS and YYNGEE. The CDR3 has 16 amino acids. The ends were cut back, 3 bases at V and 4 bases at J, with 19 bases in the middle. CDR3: CASSEGLASWGYGYTF. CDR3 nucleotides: TGTGCCAGCAGCGAGGGTTTGGCCTCTTGGGGCTATGGCTACACCTTC.

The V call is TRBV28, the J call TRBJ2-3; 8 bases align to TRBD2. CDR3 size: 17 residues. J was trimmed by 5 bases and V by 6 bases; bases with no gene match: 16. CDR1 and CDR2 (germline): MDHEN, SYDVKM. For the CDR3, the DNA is TGTGCCAGCAGACTCCTTGGACTAGCTGGAGTGGAAGATACGCAGTATTTT. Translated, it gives CASRLLGLAGVEDTQYF.

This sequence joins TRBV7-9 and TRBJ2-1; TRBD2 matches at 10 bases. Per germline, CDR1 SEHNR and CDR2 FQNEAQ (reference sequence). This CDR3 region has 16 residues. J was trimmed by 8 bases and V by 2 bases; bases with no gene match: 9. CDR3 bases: TGTGCCAGCAGCTTATTGGCCAGCGGGGGGGCCCATGAGCAGTTCTTC. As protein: CASSLLASGGAHEQFF.

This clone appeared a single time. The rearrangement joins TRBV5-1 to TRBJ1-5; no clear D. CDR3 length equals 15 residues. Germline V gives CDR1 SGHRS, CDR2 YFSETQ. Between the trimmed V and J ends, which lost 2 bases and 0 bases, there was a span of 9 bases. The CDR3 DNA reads TGCGCCAGCAGCTTTAAGCGGGTTAGCAATCAGCCCCAGCATTTT. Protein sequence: CASSFKRVSNQPQHF.

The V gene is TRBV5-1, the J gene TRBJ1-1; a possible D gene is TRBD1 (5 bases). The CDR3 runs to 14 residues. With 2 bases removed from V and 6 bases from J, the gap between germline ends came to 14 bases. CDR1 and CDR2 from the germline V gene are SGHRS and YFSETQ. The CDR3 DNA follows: TGCGCCAGCAGCTTAATCCTAGGGGCCCCTGAAGCTTTCTTT. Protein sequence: CASSLILGAPEAFF.

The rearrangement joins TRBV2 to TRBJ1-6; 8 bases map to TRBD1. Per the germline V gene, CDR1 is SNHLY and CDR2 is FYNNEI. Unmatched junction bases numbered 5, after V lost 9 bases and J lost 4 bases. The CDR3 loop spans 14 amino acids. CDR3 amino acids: CASRDRFYNSPLHF. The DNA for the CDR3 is TGTGCCAGTAGGGACAGGTTTTATAATTCACCCCTCCACTTT.

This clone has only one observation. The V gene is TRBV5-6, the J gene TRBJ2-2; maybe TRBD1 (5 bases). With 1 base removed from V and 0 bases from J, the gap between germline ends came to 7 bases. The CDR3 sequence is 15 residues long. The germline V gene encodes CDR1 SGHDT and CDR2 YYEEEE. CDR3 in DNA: TGTGCCAGCAGCTTGCAGGGCACGAACACCGGGGAGCTGTTTTTT. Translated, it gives CASSLQGTNTGELFF.

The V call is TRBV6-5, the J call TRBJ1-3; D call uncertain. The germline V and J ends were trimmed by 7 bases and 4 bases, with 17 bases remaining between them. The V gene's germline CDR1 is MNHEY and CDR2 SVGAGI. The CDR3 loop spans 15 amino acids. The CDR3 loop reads CASTRDRVGGNTIYF. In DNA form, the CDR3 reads TGTGCCAGCACCCGGGATAGGGTGGGAGGAAACACCATATATTTT.

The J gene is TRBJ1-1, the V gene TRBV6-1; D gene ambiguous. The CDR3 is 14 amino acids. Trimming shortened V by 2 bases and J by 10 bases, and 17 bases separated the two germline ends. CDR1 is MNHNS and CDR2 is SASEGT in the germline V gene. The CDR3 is CASSESTGVPAAFF. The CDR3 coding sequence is TGTGCCAGCAGTGAAAGCACTGGGGTCCCCGCAGCTTTCTTT.

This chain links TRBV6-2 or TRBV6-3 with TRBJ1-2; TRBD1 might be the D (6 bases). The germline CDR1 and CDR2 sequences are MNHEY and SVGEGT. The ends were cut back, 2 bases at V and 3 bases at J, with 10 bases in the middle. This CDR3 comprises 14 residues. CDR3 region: CASSYEGGDYGYTF. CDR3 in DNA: TGTGCCAGCAGTTACGAGGGGGGGGACTATGGCTACACCTTC.

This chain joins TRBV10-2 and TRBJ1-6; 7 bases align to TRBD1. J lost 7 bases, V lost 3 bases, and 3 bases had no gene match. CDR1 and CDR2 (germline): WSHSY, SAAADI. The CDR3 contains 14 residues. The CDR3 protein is CASSEPGGNSPLHF. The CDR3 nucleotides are TGCGCCAGCAGTGAACCAGGGGGGAATTCACCCCTCCACTTT.

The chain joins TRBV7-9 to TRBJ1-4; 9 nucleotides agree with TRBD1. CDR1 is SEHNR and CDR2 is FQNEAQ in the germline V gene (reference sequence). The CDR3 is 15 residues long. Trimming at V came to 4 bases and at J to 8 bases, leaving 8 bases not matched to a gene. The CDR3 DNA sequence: TGTGCCAGCAGCTCATCGGGACAGGGAGGAGAAAAACTGTTTTTT. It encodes CASSSSGQGGEKLFF.

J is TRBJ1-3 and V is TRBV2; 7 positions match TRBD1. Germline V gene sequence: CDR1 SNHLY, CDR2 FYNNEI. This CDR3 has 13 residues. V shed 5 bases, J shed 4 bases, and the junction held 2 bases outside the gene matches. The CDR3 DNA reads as TGTGCCAGCAGTCCGGGACAGGGAAACACCATATATTTT. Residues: CASSPGQGNTIYF.

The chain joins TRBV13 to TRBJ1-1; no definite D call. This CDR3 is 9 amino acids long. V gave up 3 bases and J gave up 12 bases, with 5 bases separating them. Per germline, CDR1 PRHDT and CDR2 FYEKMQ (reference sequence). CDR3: CASSFRPFF. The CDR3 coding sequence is TGTGCCAGCAGCTTCCGGCCTTTCTTT.

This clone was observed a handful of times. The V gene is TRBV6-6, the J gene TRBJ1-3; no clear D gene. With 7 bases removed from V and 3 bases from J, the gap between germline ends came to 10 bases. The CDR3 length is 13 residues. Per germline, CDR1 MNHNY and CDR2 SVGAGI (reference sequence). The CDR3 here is CASTRGVGNTIYF. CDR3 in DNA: TGTGCCAGCACCCGTGGGGTTGGAAACACCATATATTTT.

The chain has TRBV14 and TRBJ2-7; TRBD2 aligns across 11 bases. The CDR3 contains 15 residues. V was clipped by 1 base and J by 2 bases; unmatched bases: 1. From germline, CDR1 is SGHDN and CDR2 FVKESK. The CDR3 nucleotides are TGTGCCAGCAGCCAAGGACTAGCGGGAACCTACGAGCAGTACTTC. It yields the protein CASSQGLAGTYEQYF.